Presented here are 7 T cell receptor beta chains from one specimen sequenced in a study of T cell changes during pregnancy in multiple sclerosis. Assay: immunoSEQ multiplex PCR; the TCRdb copy retains only in-frame clones and omits some. Altogether more than 35,000 clones are present, approximately 90% being singletons, with the ten largest covering 0.78%. The specimen comprised CD4+ T cells from peripheral blood mononuclear cells, sampled after pregnancy. The receptors were sampled from a female donor in good health, enrolled as a control in a pregnancy study.

There are a few counts of this clone. The rearrangement joins TRBV19 to TRBJ2-4; no firm D call. Germline loops: CDR1 LNHDA, CDR2 SQIVND (reference sequence). The CDR3 is 15 residues long. V was clipped by 4 bases and J by 0 bases, with 10 bases between them. CDR3: CASSTPTGAKNIQYF. The CDR3 region has the DNA TGTGCCAGTAGTACCCCTACGGGAGCCAAAAACATTCAGTACTTC. The full variable domain, rest sourced from reference TRBV19 and TRBJ2-4, is DGGITQSPKYLFRKEGQNVTLSCEQNLNHDAMYWYRQDPGQGLRLIYYSQIVNDFQKGDIAEGYSVSREKKESFPLTVTSAQKNPTAFYLCASSTPTGAKNIQYFGAGTRLSVL.

V gene TRBV6-1 combines with J gene TRBJ2-5, with a possible D match to TRBD1 (5 bases). From germline, CDR1 is MNHNS and CDR2 SASEGT. Trimming stripped 3 bases from V and 1 base from J, with 9 bases between. The CDR3 has 14 residues. CDR3: CASSEGPSQETQYF. In DNA form, the CDR3 reads TGTGCCAGCAGTGAGGGGCCTAGCCAAGAGACCCAGTACTTC.

The J gene is TRBJ2-1, the V gene TRBV28; the match to TRBD2 covers 7 bases. This CDR3 is 16 amino acids long. J was trimmed by 8 bases and V by 3 bases; bases with no gene match: 13. The germline V gene encodes CDR1 MDHEN and CDR2 SYDVKM. CDR3 sequence (DNA): TGTGCCAGCAGTTTTCTTGGGAGGGGAGGCCGGGATGAGCAGTTCTTC. It yields the protein CASSFLGRGGRDEQFF.

The chain joins TRBV7-2 to TRBJ2-3, with D maybe TRBD2 (6 bases). This CDR3 is built from 16 residues. Germline values: CDR1 SGHTA, CDR2 FQGNSA. The V and J ends lost 1 base and 5 bases respectively, with 16 bases between them. The CDR3 bases are TGTGCCAGCAGCTTAGTTCAAGTGGGGGGTGGAGATACGCAGTATTTT. Protein product: CASSLVQVGGGDTQYF.

The CDR3 region has the DNA TGCGCCAGCTCCGACCGAAAAGCGGGAGTTAGCGATACGCAGTATTTT. Protein sequence: CASSDRKAGVSDTQYF. The chain employs TRBV5-1 and TRBJ2-3; TRBD2 agrees at 8 bases. The CDR3 length is 16 residues. V was clipped by 7 bases and J by 6 bases; unmatched bases: 16. Germline CDR1 and CDR2: SGHRS and YFSETQ.

The chain recombines TRBV5-4 with TRBJ1-2, with D possibly matching TRBD1 (5 bases). The germline V and J ends were trimmed by 1 base and 4 bases, with 14 bases remaining between them. CDR1 is SGHNT and CDR2 is YYREEE in the germline V gene (reference sequence). The CDR3 spans 15 residues. DNA for the CDR3: TGTGCCAGCAGCTTGTCCGGGTCGACAGCCTATGGCTACACCTTC. It codes for CASSLSGSTAYGYTF.

The V gene is TRBV6-5, the J gene TRBJ1-5, with TRBD1 matching 7 bases. V gave up 5 bases and J gave up 4 bases; unmatched junction bases: 8. The CDR3 has 15 amino acids. CDR1 is MNHEY, CDR2 SVGAGI, per germline. The CDR3 coding sequence is TGTGCCAGCAGTCTCAGACAGGGAACGAATCAGCCCCAGCATTTT. Translated: CASSLRQGTNQPQHF.